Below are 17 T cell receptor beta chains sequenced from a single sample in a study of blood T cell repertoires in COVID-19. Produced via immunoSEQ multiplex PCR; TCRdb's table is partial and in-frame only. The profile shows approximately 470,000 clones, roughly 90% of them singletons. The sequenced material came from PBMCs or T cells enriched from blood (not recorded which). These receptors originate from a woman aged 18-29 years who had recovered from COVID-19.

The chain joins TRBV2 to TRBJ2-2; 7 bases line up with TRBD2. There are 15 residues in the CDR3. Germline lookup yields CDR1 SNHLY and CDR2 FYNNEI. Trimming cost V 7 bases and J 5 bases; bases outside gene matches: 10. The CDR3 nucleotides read TGTGCCAGCAAGATGGGCGGGGGAGCGACCGGGGAGCTGTTTTTT. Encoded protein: CASKMGGGATGELFF.

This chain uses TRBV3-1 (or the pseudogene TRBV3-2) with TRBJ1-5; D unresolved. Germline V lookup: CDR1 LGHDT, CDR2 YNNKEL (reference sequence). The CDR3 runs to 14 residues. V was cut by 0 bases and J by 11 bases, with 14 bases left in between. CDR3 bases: TGTGCCAGCAGCCAAGATCGGAGAGGGATGACCCAGCATTTT. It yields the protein CASSQDRRGMTQHF.

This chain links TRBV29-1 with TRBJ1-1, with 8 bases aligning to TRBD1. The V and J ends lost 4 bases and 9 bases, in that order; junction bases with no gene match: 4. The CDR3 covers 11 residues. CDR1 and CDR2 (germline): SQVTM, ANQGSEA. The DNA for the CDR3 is TGCAGCGTTGGTTACAGGGGGAAAGCTTTCTTT. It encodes CSVGYRGKAFF.

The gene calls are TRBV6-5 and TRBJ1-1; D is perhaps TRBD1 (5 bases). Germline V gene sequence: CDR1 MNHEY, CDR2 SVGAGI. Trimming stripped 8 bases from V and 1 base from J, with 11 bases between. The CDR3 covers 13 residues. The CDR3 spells CASFRTKNTEAFF. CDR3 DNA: TGTGCCAGCTTCCGGACAAAGAACACTGAAGCTTTCTTT.

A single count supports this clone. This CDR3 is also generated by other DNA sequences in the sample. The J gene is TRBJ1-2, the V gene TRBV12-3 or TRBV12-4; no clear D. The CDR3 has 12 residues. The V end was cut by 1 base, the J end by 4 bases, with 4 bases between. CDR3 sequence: CASSLGPYGYTF. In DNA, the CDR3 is TGTGCCAGCAGTTTAGGGCCCTATGGCTACACCTTC.

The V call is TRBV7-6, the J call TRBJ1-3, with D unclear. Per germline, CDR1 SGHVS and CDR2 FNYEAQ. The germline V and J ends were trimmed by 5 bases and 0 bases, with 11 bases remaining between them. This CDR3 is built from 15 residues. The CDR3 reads CASSTPQISGNTIYF. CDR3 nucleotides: TGTGCCAGCAGCACCCCACAGATCTCTGGAAACACCATATATTTT.

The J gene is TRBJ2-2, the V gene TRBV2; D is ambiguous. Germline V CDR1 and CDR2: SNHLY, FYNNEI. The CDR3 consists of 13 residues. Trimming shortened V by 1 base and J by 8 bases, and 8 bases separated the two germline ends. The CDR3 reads CASSEVQQGELFF. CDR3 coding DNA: TGTGCCAGCAGTGAAGTGCAACAGGGGGAGCTGTTTTTT.

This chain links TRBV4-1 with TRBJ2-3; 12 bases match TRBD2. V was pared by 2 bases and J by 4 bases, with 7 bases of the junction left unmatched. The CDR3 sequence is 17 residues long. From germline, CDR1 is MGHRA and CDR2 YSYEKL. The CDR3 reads CASSQPTLAGGPDTQYF. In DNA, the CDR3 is TGCGCCAGCAGCCAACCGACCCTAGCGGGGGGGCCAGATACGCAGTATTTT.

CDR3 coding DNA: TGCGCCAGCAGCTACCGGGGACAGGGCTTCGAGCAGTACTTC. It translates to CASSYRGQGFEQYF. The gene calls are TRBV5-1 and TRBJ2-7; TRBD1 matches at 9 bases. Germline CDR1 reads SGHRS; CDR2 reads YFSETQ. The CDR3 runs 14 residues. After removal of 3 bases from V and 6 bases from J, the junction contained 7 bases not matched to a gene.

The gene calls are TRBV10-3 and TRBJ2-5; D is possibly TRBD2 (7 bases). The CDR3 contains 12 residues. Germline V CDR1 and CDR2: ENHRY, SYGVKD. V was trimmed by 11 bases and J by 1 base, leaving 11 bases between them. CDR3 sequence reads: CAAGGRQETQYF. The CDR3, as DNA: TGTGCCGCCGGGGGGCGCCAAGAGACCCAGTACTTC.

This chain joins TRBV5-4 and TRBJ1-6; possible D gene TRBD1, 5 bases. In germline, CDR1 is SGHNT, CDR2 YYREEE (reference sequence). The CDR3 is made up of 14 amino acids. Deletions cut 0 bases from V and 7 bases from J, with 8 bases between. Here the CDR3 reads CASSLAGWNSPLHF. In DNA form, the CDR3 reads TGTGCCAGCAGCTTGGCAGGGTGGAATTCACCCCTCCACTTT.

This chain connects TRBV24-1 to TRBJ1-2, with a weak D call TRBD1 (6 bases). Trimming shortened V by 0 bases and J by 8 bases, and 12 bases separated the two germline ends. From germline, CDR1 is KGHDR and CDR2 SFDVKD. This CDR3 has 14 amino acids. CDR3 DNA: TGTGCCACCAGTGATTTGCGGACAGTTGAAGGCTACACCTTC. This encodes CATSDLRTVEGYTF.

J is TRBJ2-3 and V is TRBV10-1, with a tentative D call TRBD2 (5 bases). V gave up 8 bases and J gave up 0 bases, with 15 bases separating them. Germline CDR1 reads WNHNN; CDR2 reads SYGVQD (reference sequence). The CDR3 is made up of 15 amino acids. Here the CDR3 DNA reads TGCGCCAGCCCCCCCCGCGAGCGGAGCACAGATACGCAGTATTTT. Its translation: CASPPRERSTDTQYF.

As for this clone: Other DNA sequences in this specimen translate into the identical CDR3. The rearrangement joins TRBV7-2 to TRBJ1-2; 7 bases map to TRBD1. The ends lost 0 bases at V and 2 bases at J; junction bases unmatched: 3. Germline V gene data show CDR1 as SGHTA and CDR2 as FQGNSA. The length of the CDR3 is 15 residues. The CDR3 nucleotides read TGTGCCAGCAGCTTAGCGACAGGGCCGAACTATGGCTACACCTTC. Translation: CASSLATGPNYGYTF.

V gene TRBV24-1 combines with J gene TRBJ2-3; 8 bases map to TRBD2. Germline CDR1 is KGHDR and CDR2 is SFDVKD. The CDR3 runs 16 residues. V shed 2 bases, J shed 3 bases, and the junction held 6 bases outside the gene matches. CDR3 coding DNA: TGTGCCACCAGTGATTCCAGCGGGGGCACAACAGATACGCAGTATTTT. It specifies CATSDSSGGTTDTQYF.

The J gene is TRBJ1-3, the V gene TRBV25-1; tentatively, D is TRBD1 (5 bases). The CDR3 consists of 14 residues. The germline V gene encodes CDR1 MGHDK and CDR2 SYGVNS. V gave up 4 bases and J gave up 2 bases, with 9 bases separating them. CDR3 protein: CASSGSGPGNTIYF. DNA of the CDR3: TGTGCCAGCAGTGGTTCAGGGCCTGGAAACACCATATATTTT.

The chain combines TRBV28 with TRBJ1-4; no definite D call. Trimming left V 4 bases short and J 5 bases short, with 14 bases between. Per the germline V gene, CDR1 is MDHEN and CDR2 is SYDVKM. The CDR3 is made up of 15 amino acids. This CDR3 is CASSSIGVFNEKLFF. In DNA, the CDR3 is TGTGCCAGCAGTTCAATCGGGGTCTTCAATGAAAAACTGTTTTTT.